This T cell receptor beta chain appears in the sequencing data of a study of technical replicates of blood from a few donors. Per germline, CDR1 SGHDN and CDR2 FVKESK. Trimming cost V 0 bases and J 5 bases; bases outside gene matches: 9. The CDR3 covers 17 residues. Only in-frame clones appear in the TCRdb table, and some are missing; sequencing was by immunoSEQ multiplex PCR. The table lists 85,000 to 100,000 clones, roughly 90% of them singletons. This chain links TRBV14 with TRBJ2-1, with 8 bases matching TRBD1. The sequenced sample consisted of T cells isolated from PBMCs. The TCR was taken from a human donor in good health. Written as DNA, the CDR3 is TGTGCCAGCAGCCAAGATTGGACAGGGATTTTCAACAATGAGCAGTTCTTC. Its translation is CASSQDWTGIFNNEQFF.